The 22 T cell receptor beta chains below all came from one sample that was sequenced in a study of CD8+CD57+ T cells in acquired aplastic anemia. Patients who underwent sequencing had shown CD8+CD57+ cell expansion by flow cytometry. Both TCR beta VDJ combination and CDR3 sequence profiling were carried out. Genomic DNA was the template for this profiling. Via MiXCR, TCRdb re-called the reads, giving one row per CDR3 protein. This sample yields 170,000 or so distinct CDR3 sequences, of which about 50% are seen a single time; over 25% belongs to the top ten. The specimen was sorted CD4+, CD8+, or CD8+CD57+ T cells (not recorded which) from PBMCs. The receptors originated from a human donor with aplastic anemia.

This chain links TRBV2 with TRBJ2-5, with 7 positions matching TRBD1. Losses at the gene ends were 5 bases for V and 4 bases for J; bases not matched to a gene: 7. Germline V CDR1 and CDR2: SNHLY, FYNNEI. The CDR3 runs to 14 residues. CDR3 sequence: CASSPRTGIETQYF. The CDR3 nucleotides read TGTGCCAGCAGTCCAAGGACAGGCATAGAGACCCAGTACTTC.

This clonotype has more than one count but fewer than ten. The chain links TRBV15 to TRBJ2-7; 7 nucleotides agree with TRBD1. Per the germline V gene, CDR1 is LNHNV and CDR2 is YYDKDF (reference sequence). The V gene end was trimmed by 3 bases and the J gene end by 5 bases; junction bases not matched to a gene: 16. The CDR3 covers 17 residues. The CDR3 bases are TGTGCCACCAGCAGTCGGTTTGGGGATAGGGGGCGCGACGAGCAGTACTTC. Its protein is CATSSRFGDRGRDEQYF.

This clonotype came up many times. The CDR3, as DNA: TGTGCCAGCAGTTACTCGACAGGGGGGACACCCCTCCACTTT. Amino acid sequence: CASSYSTGGTPLHF. This chain joins TRBV6-5 and TRBJ1-6; 9 bases are shared with TRBD1. Germline values: CDR1 MNHEY, CDR2 SVGAGI. Trimming cost V 0 bases and J 11 bases; bases outside gene matches: 2. The length of the CDR3 is 14 residues.

The gene calls are TRBV19 and TRBJ2-1, with D possibly being TRBD1 (5 bases). Germline V CDR1 and CDR2: LNHDA, SQIVND (reference sequence). The CDR3 length is 15 residues. V was clipped by 7 bases and J by 5 bases, with 18 bases between them. CDR3 region: CASIVDSAANNEQFF. The CDR3 DNA follows: TGTGCCAGTATCGTAGACAGCGCTGCCAACAATGAGCAGTTCTTC. Variable domain in full (rest from reference TRBV19 and TRBJ2-1): DGGITQSPKYLFRKEGQNVTLSCEQNLNHDAMYWYRQDPGQGLRLIYYSQIVNDFQKGDIAEGYSVSREKKESFPLTVTSAQKNPTAFYLCASIVDSAANNEQFFGPGTRLTVL.

The gene calls are TRBV7-9 and TRBJ2-2; the D is unclear. Germline CDR1 is SEHNR and CDR2 is FQNEAQ (reference sequence). Between the trimmed V and J ends, which lost 3 bases and 4 bases, there was a span of 6 bases. This CDR3 spans 13 amino acids. The CDR3 sequence is CASSFAATGELFF. CDR3 coding DNA: TGTGCCAGCAGCTTCGCGGCCACCGGGGAGCTGTTTTTT.

The J gene is TRBJ2-5, the V gene TRBV15; 8 nucleotides align to TRBD2. V lost 3 bases and J lost 2; bases outside the gene matches: 8. The CDR3 sequence is 16 residues long. Germline V lookup: CDR1 LNHNV, CDR2 YYDKDF (reference sequence). The CDR3 nucleotides are TGTGCCACCAGCAGTTCTCAACTAGCGGCTCAAGAGACCCAGTACTTC. Its protein is CATSSSQLAAQETQYF.

The V and J genes are TRBV6-1 and TRBJ2-7; D possibly corresponds to TRBD2 (6 bases). Per germline, CDR1 MNHNS and CDR2 SASEGT. This CDR3 is built from 15 residues. Trimming shortened V by 6 bases and J by 0 bases, and 15 bases separated the two germline ends. The CDR3 region has the DNA TGTGCCAGCAGCCTCCTAGCGCCAAGCTCCTACGAGCAGTACTTC. Its translation is CASSLLAPSSYEQYF.

This clonotype was counted many times. This chain links TRBV5-1 with TRBJ2-7; tentative D call: TRBD2 (6 bases). V lost 2 bases and J 0 bases, leaving 12 bases between the germline ends. The CDR3 consists of 15 residues. Germline V lookup: CDR1 SGHRS, CDR2 YFSETQ. The CDR3 is CASSFKGRSSYEQYF. The CDR3 coding sequence is TGCGCCAGCAGCTTTAAAGGGAGGAGCTCCTACGAGCAGTACTTC.

Comments on this clonotype: Since a much larger clone is just one base distant, this may be a read error. The chain carries TRBV5-6 and TRBJ1-1, with 9 bases lining up with TRBD1. The germline CDR1 and CDR2 sequences are SGHDT and YYEEEE. Germline trimming cut 0 bases from V and 4 bases from J; bases unmatched to any gene: 4. CDR3 length: 15 amino acids. The CDR3 spells CASSLGRTGATEAFF. The CDR3 DNA reads TGTGCCAGCAGCTTGGGTAGGACAGGGGCCACTGAAGCTTTCTTT.

On this clonotype itself: A much larger clone is a single base away; this may be a read error. This rearrangement joins TRBV3-1 to TRBJ2-3, with D perhaps matching TRBD2 (6 bases). This CDR3 region has 15 residues. Germline V gene sequence: CDR1 LGHDT, CDR2 YNNKEL (reference sequence). The V gene lost 5 bases and the J gene lost 0 bases, with 12 bases spanning the gap. The CDR3 nucleotides are TGTGCCAGCAGCGCGGGCGGGGCGAGCACAGATACGCAGTATTTT. Translating gives CASSAGGASTDTQYF.

The chain has TRBV6-4 and TRBJ1-6, with 8 positions matching TRBD1. Germline V lookup: CDR1 MRHNA, CDR2 SNTAGT. V shed 3 bases and J 10 bases; nucleotides not matched to a gene: 5. The CDR3 length is 14 residues. The CDR3: CASSEGTGQSPLHF. The DNA for the CDR3 is TGTGCCAGCAGTGAAGGGACAGGACAATCACCCCTCCACTTT.

The CDR3 region is CSARRDRENQPQHF. CDR3 bases: TGCAGTGCGCGCCGGGACAGGGAGAATCAGCCCCAGCATTTT. The chain has TRBV20-1 and TRBJ1-5; TRBD1 aligns across 9 bases. Germline V gene data show CDR1 as DFQATT and CDR2 as SNEGSKA (reference sequence). The junction had 7 bases not matched to a gene; V was cut back by 6 bases and J by 4 bases. The CDR3 contains 14 residues.

This clonotype is medium-sized (0.01 to 0.1%) in the sample. V is TRBV19 and J is TRBJ1-1, with D possibly matching TRBD1 (5 bases). The CDR3 runs 17 residues. V was pared by 4 bases and J by 0 bases, with 18 bases between. Germline loops: CDR1 LNHDA, CDR2 SQIVND (reference sequence). CDR3 DNA: TGTGCCAGTAGTAGAGGTTTCGGGGGGTGGATGAACACTGAAGCTTTCTTT. Protein product: CASSRGFGGWMNTEAFF.

The CDR3 reads CSATRQVYYEQYF. CDR3 in DNA: TGCAGTGCTACAAGACAGGTCTACTACGAGCAGTACTTC. The J gene is TRBJ2-7, the V gene TRBV20-1, with D maybe TRBD1 (6 bases). The CDR3 covers 13 residues. Germline assignment: CDR1 DFQATT and CDR2 SNEGSKA (reference sequence). Trimming removed 4 bases at V and 3 bases at J, with 13 bases between.

V and J are TRBV24-1 and TRBJ2-5; no definite D call. The CDR3 spans 13 residues. CDR1 KGHDR and CDR2 SFDVKD come from the germline V gene. V was clipped by 3 bases and J by 4 bases, with 8 bases between them. CDR3 residues: CATSDPPVETQYF. In DNA, the CDR3 is TGTGCCACCAGTGATCCCCCGGTAGAGACCCAGTACTTC.

The chain employs TRBV19 and TRBJ2-5, with 8 bases that match TRBD2. The germline CDR1 and CDR2 sequences are LNHDA and SQIVND (reference sequence). The junction had 0 bases not matched to a gene; V was cut back by 1 base and J by 5 bases. This CDR3 has 13 amino acids. The chain's CDR3 is CASSIAGGETQYF. The DNA for the CDR3 is TGTGCCAGTAGTATAGCGGGGGGGGAGACCCAGTACTTC.

This chain connects TRBV7-6 to TRBJ2-7; 9 bases align to TRBD1. Losses at the gene ends were 5 bases for V and 4 bases for J; bases not matched to a gene: 6. The germline gives CDR1 SGHVS, CDR2 FNYEAQ. The CDR3 has 14 residues. The CDR3 reads CASSVQGAAYEQYF. Here the CDR3 DNA reads TGTGCCAGCAGCGTACAGGGGGCCGCGTACGAGCAGTACTTC.

In its sample, this clonotype was seen many times. V gene TRBV11-2 combines with J gene TRBJ2-7, with 15 bases identical to TRBD2. The CDR3 has 20 amino acids. V dropped 5 bases and J dropped 0; count of bases not matched to a gene: 14. Looked up from germline, CDR1 is SGHAT and CDR2 is FQNNGV. The CDR3 region has the DNA TGTGCCAGCAGCCCCACACCCGGGACTAGCGGGAGGCCTAGCTCCTACGAGCAGTACTTC. Residues: CASSPTPGTSGRPSSYEQYF.

The chain carries TRBV25-1 and TRBJ2-7; 8 nucleotides agree with TRBD1. This CDR3 region has 15 residues. V dropped 4 bases and J dropped 0; count of bases not matched to a gene: 5. Germline-derived CDR1 and CDR2 are MGHDK and SYGVNS. In nucleotides, the CDR3 is TGTGCCAGCAGTGGCAGGGACAGGCCCTCCTACGAGCAGTACTTC. It yields the protein CASSGRDRPSYEQYF.

This clonotype occurred a few times. The germline gene is not matched at one end of the junction; a read error may be the cause. The gene calls are TRBV27 and TRBJ2-7; D possibly corresponds to TRBD1 (5 bases). Per the germline V gene, CDR1 is MNHEY and CDR2 is SMNVEV (reference sequence). CDR3 length: 13 residues. The CDR3 region is CASSPNRHYEQCF. DNA for the CDR3: TGTGCCAGCTCCCCGAACAGGCACTACGAGCAGTGCTTC.

In its sample, this clonotype was seen many times. The chain is built from TRBV30 and TRBJ1-6; a possible D gene is TRBD1 (5 bases). Looked up from germline, CDR1 is GTSNPN and CDR2 is SVGIG (reference sequence). The CDR3 runs 10 residues. The V gene lost 8 bases and the J gene lost 11 bases, with 10 bases spanning the gap. CDR3 bases: TGTGCCGGGGGGGATCCACCCCTCCACTTT. It encodes CAGGDPPLHF.

The gene calls are TRBV5-1 and TRBJ1-6; D perhaps matches TRBD1 (5 bases). This CDR3 spans 13 amino acids. CDR1 is SGHRS and CDR2 is YFSETQ in the germline V gene. Trimming removed 6 bases from V and 8 bases from J, with 12 bases in between. The CDR3 loop is CASKQTEDSPLHF. In nucleotides, the CDR3 is TGCGCCAGCAAACAGACAGAGGATTCACCCCTCCACTTT.